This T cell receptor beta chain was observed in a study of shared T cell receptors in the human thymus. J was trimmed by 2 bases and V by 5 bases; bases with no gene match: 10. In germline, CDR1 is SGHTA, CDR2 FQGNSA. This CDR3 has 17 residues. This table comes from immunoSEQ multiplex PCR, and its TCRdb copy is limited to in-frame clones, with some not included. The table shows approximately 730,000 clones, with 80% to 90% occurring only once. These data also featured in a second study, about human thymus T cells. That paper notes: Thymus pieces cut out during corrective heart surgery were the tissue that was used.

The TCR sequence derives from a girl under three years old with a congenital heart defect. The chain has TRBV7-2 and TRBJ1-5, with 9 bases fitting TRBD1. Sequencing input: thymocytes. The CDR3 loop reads CASSPWDRVVGNQPQHF. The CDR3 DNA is TGTGCCAGCAGCCCCTGGGACAGGGTGGTTGGCAATCAGCCCCAGCATTTT. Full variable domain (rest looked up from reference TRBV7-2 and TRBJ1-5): GAGVSQSPSNKVTEKGKDVELRCDPISGHTALYWYRQSLGQGLEFLIYFQGNSAPDKSGLPSDRFSAERTGGSVSTLTIQRTQQEDSAVYLCASSPWDRVVGNQPQHFGDGTRLSIL.